This is a list of T cell receptor beta chains from one sample in a study of Ad26.COV2.S vaccination and SARS-CoV-2 variants. Sequencing used immunoSEQ multiplex PCR; TCRdb keeps in-frame clones, though not all of them. Of about 350,000 clones in the sample, 80% to 90% are singletons; the top ten hold around 10%. The sample in question was peripheral blood, obtained in a trial of Ad26.COV2.S vaccine versus placebo. The receptors shown here come from a person between 18 and 65 years old who received the Ad26.COV2.S COVID-19 vaccine or a placebo. CDR3s include the opening cysteine and the closing phenylalanine or tryptophan. The order of the fields is clone size, D gene, V gene, J gene, CDR3 DNA, CDR3 protein. The D gene is left open where the match is weak. Clone size is given for some rows only: seen once, a few or many times, or a class if the clone is expanded.

clone size: -; D gene: TRBD1; V gene: TRBV19; J gene: TRBJ1-6; CDR3 DNA: TGTGCCAGTGGCCCAGGGGGGCGCACAGGCCCTTCACCCCTCCACTTT; CDR3 protein: CASGPGGRTGPSPLHF
clone size: -; D gene: -; V gene: TRBV4-3; J gene: TRBJ1-1; CDR3 DNA: TGCGCCAGCAGCCAAATGGCGGGCTCAGGGACTGAAGCTTTCTTT; CDR3 protein: CASSQMAGSGTEAFF
clone size: -; D gene: -; V gene: TRBV28; J gene: TRBJ1-4; CDR3 DNA: TGTGCCATCACCTCCGACAGGCTCACTAATGAAAAACTGTTTTTT; CDR3 protein: CAITSDRLTNEKLFF
clone size: -; D gene: -; V gene: TRBV28; J gene: TRBJ1-5; CDR3 DNA: TGTGCCAGCAGCCAAGACACCCCCGGCCAGCCCCAGCATTTT; CDR3 protein: CASSQDTPGQPQHF
clone size: once; D gene: -; V gene: TRBV12-3/TRBV12-4; J gene: TRBJ2-7; CDR3 DNA: TGTGCCAGCAGTTCGGCCTACGAGCAGTACTTC; CDR3 protein: CASSSAYEQYF
clone size: -; D gene: TRBD2; V gene: TRBV7-2; J gene: TRBJ2-7; CDR3 DNA: TGTGCCAGCAGCCCTCGGACGAGCGGGGGGAACGAGCAGTACTTC; CDR3 protein: CASSPRTSGGNEQYF
clone size: -; D gene: -; V gene: TRBV20-1; J gene: TRBJ2-1; CDR3 DNA: TGCAGTGGGGAGGATTACAATGAGCAGTTCTTC; CDR3 protein: CSGEDYNEQFF
clone size: -; D gene: TRBD1; V gene: TRBV7-2; J gene: TRBJ1-5; CDR3 DNA: TGTGCCAGCAGCCCAGCAGGGGGCTGGAATCAGCCCCAGCATTTT; CDR3 protein: CASSPAGGWNQPQHF
clone size: -; D gene: TRBD2; V gene: TRBV5-6; J gene: TRBJ2-7; CDR3 DNA: TGTGCCAGCAGCTTGGGGGGACTAGCGGTCTACGAGCAGTACTTC; CDR3 protein: CASSLGGLAVYEQYF
clone size: -; D gene: TRBD2; V gene: TRBV11-2; J gene: TRBJ2-3; CDR3 DNA: TGTGCCAGCAGCAAGACTAGCGGGGGGGCCACAGATACGCAGTATTTT; CDR3 protein: CASSKTSGGATDTQYF
clone size: -; D gene: TRBD2; V gene: TRBV7-2; J gene: TRBJ2-5; CDR3 DNA: TGTGCCAGCAGCTTAGGACTAGCGGGGCCAGAGACCCAGTACTTC; CDR3 protein: CASSLGLAGPETQYF
clone size: -; D gene: -; V gene: TRBV6-5; J gene: TRBJ1-3; CDR3 DNA: TGTGCCAGCAGTTACCAACAGGGCCCCGGAAACACCATATATTTT; CDR3 protein: CASSYQQGPGNTIYF
clone size: -; D gene: -; V gene: TRBV5-5; J gene: TRBJ1-4; CDR3 DNA: TGTGCCAGCAGTACCGTCGTGGGTAAGGAAAAACTGTTTTTT; CDR3 protein: CASSTVVGKEKLFF
clone size: few; D gene: -; V gene: TRBV4-3; J gene: TRBJ1-1; CDR3 DNA: TGCGCCAGCAGCCAAGCGGCCCAGACGAACACTGAAGCTTTCTTT; CDR3 protein: CASSQAAQTNTEAFF
clone size: -; D gene: -; V gene: TRBV7-2; J gene: TRBJ1-5; CDR3 DNA: TGTGCCAGCATCAGTAGAGGGGGGAATCAGCCCCAGCATTTT; CDR3 protein: CASISRGGNQPQHF
clone size: -; D gene: -; V gene: TRBV4-1; J gene: TRBJ2-2; CDR3 DNA: TGCGCCAGCAGCCAAGGCGAGGGGAGGTACACCGGGGAGCTGTTTTTT; CDR3 protein: CASSQGEGRYTGELFF
clone size: -; D gene: -; V gene: TRBV5-4; J gene: TRBJ2-7; CDR3 DNA: TGTGCCAGCAGCGGGGGTCTTTACGAGCAGTACTTC; CDR3 protein: CASSGGLYEQYF
clone size: -; D gene: TRBD1; V gene: TRBV19; J gene: TRBJ1-2; CDR3 DNA: TGTGCCAGTAGTACTGGGACAGGGACCCCCATAGTTTATGGCTACACCTTC; CDR3 protein: CASSTGTGTPIVYGYTF
clone size: -; D gene: -; V gene: TRBV7-2; J gene: TRBJ1-3; CDR3 DNA: TGTGCCAGCAGCTTAATTCCGGGCTCCCGAAACACCATATATTTT; CDR3 protein: CASSLIPGSRNTIYF
clone size: -; D gene: -; V gene: TRBV6-5; J gene: TRBJ1-1; CDR3 DNA: TGTGCCAGTTCTAACCTCCTGAACACTGAAGCTTTCTTT; CDR3 protein: CASSNLLNTEAFF
clone size: -; D gene: TRBD2; V gene: TRBV28; J gene: TRBJ2-1; CDR3 DNA: TGTGCCAGCAGTTTAGATAGCGGGAGTGAAAATGAGCAGTTCTTC; CDR3 protein: CASSLDSGSENEQFF
clone size: -; D gene: -; V gene: TRBV7-9; J gene: TRBJ1-3; CDR3 DNA: TGTGCCAGCAGCGAACTACAGGGAGGAAACACCATATATTTT; CDR3 protein: CASSELQGGNTIYF
clone size: few; D gene: -; V gene: TRBV5-6; J gene: TRBJ1-5; CDR3 DNA: TGTGCCAGCAGCTTGGCCAGCAATCAGCCCCAGCATTTT; CDR3 protein: CASSLASNQPQHF
clone size: -; D gene: -; V gene: TRBV7-3; J gene: TRBJ2-2; CDR3 DNA: TGTGCCAGCAGCACCGCTTTGGGAACCGGGGAGCTGTTTTTT; CDR3 protein: CASSTALGTGELFF
clone size: -; D gene: -; V gene: TRBV7-2; J gene: TRBJ2-7; CDR3 DNA: TGTGCCAGCAGCGTTGACTGGAACGACAACGAGCAGTACTTC; CDR3 protein: CASSVDWNDNEQYF
clone size: -; D gene: TRBD1; V gene: TRBV19; J gene: TRBJ1-2; CDR3 DNA: TGTGCCAGTAGTATCGGACAGGGCGGCTATGGCTACACCTTC; CDR3 protein: CASSIGQGGYGYTF
clone size: -; D gene: TRBD1; V gene: TRBV5-1; J gene: TRBJ2-7; CDR3 DNA: TGCGCCAGCAGCTTAGGGGGCGCCTCCTACGAGCAGTACTTC; CDR3 protein: CASSLGGASYEQYF
clone size: -; D gene: -; V gene: TRBV4-1; J gene: TRBJ2-2; CDR3 DNA: TGCGCCAGCAGCCAAGTCCGAGCGAACACCGGGGAGCTGTTTTTT; CDR3 protein: CASSQVRANTGELFF
clone size: -; D gene: -; V gene: TRBV7-2; J gene: TRBJ1-2; CDR3 DNA: TGTGCCAGCAGCTTAGGAGATCGAGAGCCTCCTAACTATGGCTACACCTTC; CDR3 protein: CASSLGDREPPNYGYTF